The rows below give T cell receptor beta chains drawn from one sample of a study of resident and recirculating memory T cells in vitiligo. Profiling relied on immunoSEQ multiplex PCR, and the TCRdb table lists in-frame clones only, not all of them. Of 40,000 to 50,000 clones listed, around 90% are singletons. The sequencing input was blood. The receptor source for this set is a male donor with vitiligo. The CDR3 runs from the conserved cysteine through the conserved F or W. A D gene is named only where the DNA matches it firmly. The size field is filled for only some rows; it gives once, few, many or a size class.

TRBJ2-3,NA,NA,14,TRBV7-2,CASSGGPNTDTQYF,TGTGCCAGCAGCGGGGGCCCAAACACAGATACGCAGTATTTT
TRBJ2-7,NA,NA,15,TRBV21-1,CASSNQGKEAYEQYF,TGTGCCAGCAGCAACCAGGGGAAAGAGGCCTACGAGCAGTACTTC
TRBJ2-5,NA,NA,15,TRBV7-9,CASSPGVVGLETQYF,TGTGCCAGCAGCCCCGGGGTAGTGGGTCTAGAGACCCAGTACTTC
TRBJ2-7,NA,TRBD2,14,TRBV6-6,CASSSGTRIGGQYF,TGTGCCAGCAGTTCCGGGACTAGAATTGGAGGGCAGTACTTC
TRBJ2-3,NA,NA,14,TRBV5-4,CASSLGGDTDTQYF,TGTGCCAGCAGCTTGGGGGGGGACACAGATACGCAGTATTTT
TRBJ1-2,once,NA,14,TRBV19,CASSPGPANYGYTF,TGTGCCAGTAGTCCGGGTCCAGCTAACTATGGCTACACCTTC
TRBJ2-1,NA,TRBD2,16,TRBV7-8,CASSQRLAASYNEQFF,TGTGCCAGCAGCCAGAGACTAGCGGCTTCCTACAATGAGCAGTTCTTC
TRBJ1-1,NA,NA,13,TRBV5-1,CASSFSANTEAFF,TGCGCCAGCAGCTTCAGTGCGAACACTGAAGCTTTCTTT
TRBJ2-2,NA,TRBD1,16,TRBV11-2,CASSFRDRAYTGELFF,TGTGCCAGCAGCTTCCGGGACAGGGCGTACACCGGGGAGCTGTTTTTT
TRBJ1-6,NA,NA,16,TRBV5-6,CASSLNRLTGNSPLHF,TGTGCCAGCAGCTTGAATCGATTAACAGGGAATTCACCCCTCCACTTT
TRBJ2-6,NA,NA,23,TRBV21-1,CASIGGQGLAGGLSYSGANVLTF,TGTGCCAGCATCGGGGGACAGGGGCTAGCGGGGGGGCTGTCTTACTCTGGGGCCAACGTCCTGACTTTC
TRBJ2-6,NA,TRBD1,16,TRBV4-3,CASSQETGNEANVLTF,TGCGCCAGCAGCCAAGAGACAGGGAATGAGGCCAACGTCCTGACTTTC
TRBJ1-1,once,TRBD1,14,TRBV19,CASSETGSDTEAFF,TGTGCCAGTAGTGAGACAGGGTCGGACACTGAAGCTTTCTTT
TRBJ1-3,once,NA,12,TRBV25-1,CASSESRNTIYF,TGTGCCAGCAGTGAATCCAGAAACACCATATATTTT
TRBJ2-7,NA,TRBD2,15,TRBV5-1,CASSWTSGGGYEQYF,TGCGCCAGCAGCTGGACTAGCGGGGGGGGATACGAGCAGTACTTC
TRBJ2-3,NA,NA,14,TRBV10-3,CAISYGGSTDTQYF,TGTGCCATCAGTTACGGGGGAAGCACAGATACGCAGTATTTT
TRBJ2-2,few,NA,12,TRBV10-1,CARQGVPGELFF,TGCGCCAGACAGGGTGTCCCCGGGGAGCTGTTTTTT
TRBJ2-3,NA,NA,13,TRBV4-2,CASAVPHTDTQYF,TGTGCCAGCGCGGTTCCCCACACAGATACGCAGTATTTT
TRBJ1-1,few,TRBD1,14,TRBV7-3,CASSRGQGRGEAFF,TGTGCCAGCAGCCGAGGACAGGGAAGGGGTGAGGCTTTCTTT
TRBJ2-3,NA,TRBD2,16,TRBV6-5,CASSYSLAGGTDTQYF,TGTGCCAGCAGTTACTCCCTAGCGGGGGGCACAGATACGCAGTATTTT
TRBJ2-2,NA,NA,15,TRBV7-2,CASSLRRQAPGELFF,TGTGCCAGCAGCCTCCGGAGACAGGCTCCCGGGGAGCTGTTTTTT
TRBJ1-2,NA,TRBD1,15,TRBV4-3,CASSQEQGALGGYTF,TGCGCCAGCAGCCAAGAACAGGGGGCGCTCGGTGGCTACACCTTC
TRBJ2-2,NA,TRBD1,16,TRBV4-3,CASSQHPGQGAGELFF,TGCGCCAGCAGCCAACACCCGGGACAGGGGGCCGGGGAGCTGTTTTTT
TRBJ1-2,NA,TRBD1,17,TRBV4-3,CASNRTGPKAANYGYTF,TGCGCCAGCAACAGGACAGGGCCAAAGGCGGCTAACTATGGCTACACCTTC
TRBJ1-1,NA,NA,10,TRBV20-1,CSARNTEAFF,TGCAGTGCCCGGAACACTGAAGCTTTCTTT
TRBJ2-2,NA,TRBD1,18,TRBV7-3,CASSLRSPGQLNAGELFF,TGTGCCAGCAGTCTGAGATCTCCGGGACAGCTTAACGCCGGGGAGCTGTTTTTT
TRBJ2-5,NA,TRBD2,16,TRBV4-3,CASSQYLAGSQETQYF,TGCGCCAGCAGCCAATACCTAGCGGGGTCGCAAGAGACCCAGTACTTC
TRBJ1-5,NA,NA,14,TRBV28,CASSLFSGDQPQHF,TGTGCCAGCAGTTTATTTTCCGGGGATCAGCCCCAGCATTTT
TRBJ2-7,NA,TRBD2,16,TRBV13,CASRERGLAGAGEQYF,TGTGCCAGCAGAGAGAGGGGACTAGCGGGGGCAGGGGAGCAGTACTTC
TRBJ1-2,NA,TRBD1,16,TRBV30,CAWTLGDRRYGDGYTF,TGTGCCTGGACCCTTGGGGACAGACGGTATGGAGATGGCTACACCTTC
TRBJ1-2,NA,TRBD1,14,TRBV6-5,CASSYWDRGTGYTF,TGTGCCAGCAGTTACTGGGACAGGGGGACTGGCTACACCTTC
TRBJ1-5,NA,NA,13,TRBV15,CATSGAVGRPQHF,TGTGCCACCAGCGGGGCCGTGGGGCGGCCCCAGCATTTT
TRBJ2-5,NA,NA,11,TRBV2,CASSEYETQYF,TGTGCCAGCAGTGAATATGAGACCCAGTACTTC
TRBJ1-5,NA,NA,10,TRBV14,CASRSQPQHF,TGTGCCAGCAGAAGCCAGCCCCAGCATTTT
TRBJ1-5,NA,NA,13,TRBV11-2,CASSLRSNQPQHF,TGTGCCAGCAGCTTACGTAGCAATCAGCCCCAGCATTTT
TRBJ1-4,NA,NA,15,TRBV6-6,CASSYSRVLNEKLFF,TGTGCCAGCAGTTACTCGAGAGTACTCAATGAAAAACTGTTTTTT
TRBJ1-2,NA,NA,14,TRBV6-7,CASSPPGGGDGYTF,TGTGCCAGCAGTCCCCCGGGGGGGGGAGATGGCTACACCTTC
TRBJ1-6,NA,TRBD1,16,TRBV19,CASSLTGTGYNSPLHF,TGTGCCAGTAGTCTAACCGGGACAGGGTACAATTCACCCCTCCACTTT